The 11 T cell receptor beta chains presented below share a single source sample, sequenced in a study of T cell repertoires in cytomegalovirus infection. TCRdb called the reads again in MiXCR, with one record for every CDR3 protein. The sample lists hundreds of thousands of distinct CDR3 sequences, 20% to 25% occurring once. Specimen: CD8+ T cells from PBMCs. The receptors shown here come from a human donor in good health (CMV status not recorded). Some clones in this sample may be carry-over from other donors' samples.

The chain recombines TRBV10-3 with TRBJ2-3; 7 bases fit TRBD1. V lost 9 bases, J lost 0 bases, and 9 bases stayed unmatched. Germline CDR1 ENHRY, CDR2 SYGVKD. The CDR3 has 15 residues. The CDR3 region is CAIGDSEPSTDTQYF. The CDR3 DNA follows: TGTGCCATTGGGGACAGTGAACCTAGCACAGATACGCAGTATTTT.

This clonotype appeared a few times. This rearrangement joins TRBV28 to TRBJ2-7; no firm D call. CDR1 is MDHEN, CDR2 SYDVKM, per germline. The V gene lost 3 bases and the J gene lost 3 bases, with 6 bases spanning the gap. There are 12 residues in the CDR3. CDR3 residues: CASSFEIYEQYF. The CDR3 coding sequence is TGTGCCAGCAGTTTTGAGATCTACGAGCAGTACTTC.

This clonotype was picked up a small number of times. This sequence joins TRBV6-2 or TRBV6-3 and TRBJ2-7; 7 bases line up with TRBD1. Trimming at V came to 5 bases and at J to 4 bases, leaving 2 bases not matched to a gene. The CDR3 has 12 amino acids. Looked up from germline, CDR1 is MNHEY and CDR2 is SVGEGT. The CDR3 nucleotides read TGTGCCAGCAGTAAGGGGGCTTACGAGCAGTACTTC. Its translation is CASSKGAYEQYF.

This clonotype has only a few counts. V is TRBV10-3 and J is TRBJ1-2; 7 bases align to TRBD1. V gave up 6 bases and J gave up 1 base; unmatched junction bases: 11. Germline loops: CDR1 ENHRY, CDR2 SYGVKD. This CDR3 is built from 16 residues. The CDR3 spells CAIRSKEQGSNYGYTF. The CDR3 nucleotides are TGTGCCATCAGGTCAAAAGAACAGGGGAGTAACTATGGCTACACCTTC.

The genes are TRBV15 and TRBJ1-2, with 8 positions matching TRBD1. The CDR3 consists of 17 residues. The junction had 11 bases not matched to a gene; V was cut back by 0 bases and J by 5 bases. Germline V gene lookup returns CDR1 LNHNV and CDR2 YYDKDF (reference sequence). The CDR3 protein is CATSRDALPQGAYGYTF. The CDR3 DNA follows: TGTGCCACCAGCAGAGATGCTCTCCCCCAGGGGGCATATGGCTACACCTTC. The full variable domain, in which reference TRBV15 and TRBJ1-2 provide the parts outside the CDR3, is DAMVIQNPRYQVTQFGKPVTLSCSQTLNHNVMYWYQQKSSQAPKLLFHYYDKDFNNEADTPDNFQSRRPNTSFCFLDIRSPGLGDTAMYLCATSRDALPQGAYGYTFGSGTRLTVV.

The chain has TRBV2 and TRBJ2-2, with TRBD1 as a possible D gene (5 bases). Trimming pared 8 bases from V and 2 bases from J, leaving 15 bases between. This CDR3 is built from 15 residues. Germline CDR1 reads SNHLY; CDR2 reads FYNNEI. CDR3 in amino acids: CASPLGQGNTGELFF. CDR3 nucleotides: TGTGCCAGCCCCCTTGGGCAGGGAAACACCGGGGAGCTGTTTTTT.

This chain uses TRBV10-3 with TRBJ2-1; TRBD2 agrees at 7 bases. This CDR3 has 11 residues. With V trimmed by 11 bases and J by 5 bases, 3 bases remained unmatched. CDR1 is ENHRY, CDR2 SYGVKD, per germline. The CDR3 DNA reads TGTGCCGTCGGGAGGAACAATGAGCAGTTCTTC. Its translation: CAVGRNNEQFF.

This rearrangement joins TRBV6-2 or TRBV6-3 to TRBJ1-2; TRBD1 matches at 7 bases. The CDR3 totals 19 residues. The J segment lost 2 bases and the V segment lost 2 bases, leaving 17 bases of the junction unmatched. Germline values: CDR1 MNHEY, CDR2 SVGEGT. In DNA, the CDR3 is TGTGCCAGCAGTTACCCCACGACCTGGACAGGAGAGGCAAACTATGGCTACACCTTC. Encoded protein: CASSYPTTWTGEANYGYTF.

Of note for this clonotype: A read error may be the cause here, since a much bigger clone is one base away. The genes are TRBV6-6 and TRBJ2-5; the D gene is possibly TRBD1 (7 bases). The CDR3 loop spans 16 amino acids. The germline gives CDR1 MNHNY, CDR2 SVGAGI (reference sequence). The CDR3 sequence is CASNYFTWDSGETQYF. The DNA of the CDR3 is TGTGCCAGCAATTACTTTACCTGGGACAGCGGGGAGACCCAGTACTTC.

V and J are TRBV3-1 and TRBJ2-1; D unclear. The CDR3 spans 16 residues. Germline V CDR1 and CDR2: LGHDT, YNNKEL (reference sequence). V shed 2 bases and J shed 7 bases, with 18 bases lying between them. The CDR3 spells CASSQSPIRLGNEQFF. In DNA form, the CDR3 reads TGTGCCAGCAGCCAATCCCCGATAAGACTCGGAAATGAGCAGTTCTTC.

The chain employs TRBV29-1 and TRBJ1-5; possibly TRBD1 for D (6 bases). The V gene lost 6 bases and the J gene lost 6 bases, with 15 bases spanning the gap. This CDR3 is built from 13 residues. The germline CDR1 and CDR2 sequences are SQVTM and ANQGSEA. The CDR3 sequence is CSVTDSNSQPQHF. The CDR3 region has the DNA TGCAGCGTGACGGACAGTAACAGTCAGCCCCAGCATTTT.